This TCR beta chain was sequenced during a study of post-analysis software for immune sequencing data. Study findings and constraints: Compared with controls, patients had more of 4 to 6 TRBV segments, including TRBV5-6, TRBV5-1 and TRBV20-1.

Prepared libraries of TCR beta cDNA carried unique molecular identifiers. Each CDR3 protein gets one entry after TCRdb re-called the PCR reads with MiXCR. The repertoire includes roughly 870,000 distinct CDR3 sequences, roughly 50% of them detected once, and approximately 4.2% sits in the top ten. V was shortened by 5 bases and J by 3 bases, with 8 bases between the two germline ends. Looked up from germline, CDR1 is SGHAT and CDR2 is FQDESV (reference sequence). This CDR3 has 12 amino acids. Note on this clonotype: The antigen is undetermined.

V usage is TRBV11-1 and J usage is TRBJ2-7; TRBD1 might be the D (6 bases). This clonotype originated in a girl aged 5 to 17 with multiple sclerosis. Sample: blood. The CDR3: CASSGGNYEQYF. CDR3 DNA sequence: TGTGCCAGCAGCGGGGGCAACTACGAGCAGTACTTC.